The 5 T cell receptor beta chains below were found in one sample sequenced in a study of radiation and T cells in renal cell carcinoma (dated by TCRdb to about 2020). In light of the paper, this sample's time point label describes: baseline pretreatment blood. The sample's treatment or condition, from its label and the paper: 15 Gy SBRT to primary tumor, nephrectomy 4 weeks later. Library construction relied on the immunoSEQ multiplex PCR assay. In its TCRdb copy, this immuneACCESS table keeps in-frame sequences only and misses some clones. Where compared with another copy, unresolved V genes explain less than half of these, and the others have no known cause. In all, the sample holds 50,000 to 75,000 clones, and about three quarters of those were seen once. The ten most abundant clones make up roughly 7.2% of the sample. The sequences come from blood, collected from a patient whose treatment included radiotherapy and nephrectomy. The receptors come from a man aged 55 to 70 with renal cell carcinoma.

This chain connects TRBV19 to TRBJ2-1; TRBD2 aligns across 11 bases. Germline V CDR1 and CDR2: LNHDA, SQIVND (reference sequence). V was clipped by 5 bases and J by 4 bases; unmatched bases: 7. The CDR3 has 16 residues. The CDR3: CASSQHSGGGYNEQFF. Here the CDR3 DNA reads TGTGCCAGTAGTCAGCATAGCGGGGGGGGATACAATGAGCAGTTCTTC.

V gene TRBV7-2 combines with J gene TRBJ1-2; 7 positions match TRBD1. Germline V CDR1 and CDR2: SGHTA, FQGNSA. V gave up 2 bases and J gave up 3 bases; unmatched junction bases: 9. The CDR3 runs to 16 residues. This CDR3 reads CASSLSLNRGDYGYTF. The CDR3 bases are TGTGCCAGCAGCTTAAGTCTCAACAGGGGTGACTATGGCTACACCTTC. Looking up the rest from reference TRBV7-2 and TRBJ1-2 gives the full variable domain: GAGVSQSPSNKVTEKGKDVELRCDPISGHTALYWYRQSLGQGLEFLIYFQGNSAPDKSGLPSDRFSAERTGGSVSTLTIQRTQQEDSAVYLCASSLSLNRGDYGYTFGSGTRLTVV.

This clone has just a few counts. This chain links TRBV2 with TRBJ1-4; D unclear. Between the trimmed V and J ends, which lost 3 bases and 10 bases, there was a span of 3 bases. Germline V gives CDR1 SNHLY, CDR2 FYNNEI. This CDR3 is built from 10 residues. CDR3 DNA sequence: TGTGCCAGCAGTGATGGAAAACTGTTTTTT. Its translation is CASSDGKLFF.

V and J are TRBV7-2 and TRBJ1-3; D gene uncertain. V was trimmed by 1 base and J by 4 bases, leaving 11 bases between them. CDR1 is SGHTA and CDR2 is FQGNSA in the germline V gene. The CDR3 has 15 amino acids. Written as DNA, the CDR3 is TGTGCCAGCAGCTTAGTAGGCCAGGCAGGAAACACCATATATTTT. This gives the protein CASSLVGQAGNTIYF.

This sequence joins TRBV5-1 and TRBJ2-7; TRBD2 matches at 11 bases. CDR1 is SGHRS and CDR2 is YFSETQ in the germline V gene. With 4 bases clipped from V and 2 bases from J, the junction kept 5 bases outside the gene matches. The CDR3 is made up of 15 amino acids. The CDR3 region has the DNA TGCGCCAGCAGCCCCTTAGCGGGAGGGCCCTACGAGCAGTACGTC. Its translation is CASSPLAGGPYEQYV.